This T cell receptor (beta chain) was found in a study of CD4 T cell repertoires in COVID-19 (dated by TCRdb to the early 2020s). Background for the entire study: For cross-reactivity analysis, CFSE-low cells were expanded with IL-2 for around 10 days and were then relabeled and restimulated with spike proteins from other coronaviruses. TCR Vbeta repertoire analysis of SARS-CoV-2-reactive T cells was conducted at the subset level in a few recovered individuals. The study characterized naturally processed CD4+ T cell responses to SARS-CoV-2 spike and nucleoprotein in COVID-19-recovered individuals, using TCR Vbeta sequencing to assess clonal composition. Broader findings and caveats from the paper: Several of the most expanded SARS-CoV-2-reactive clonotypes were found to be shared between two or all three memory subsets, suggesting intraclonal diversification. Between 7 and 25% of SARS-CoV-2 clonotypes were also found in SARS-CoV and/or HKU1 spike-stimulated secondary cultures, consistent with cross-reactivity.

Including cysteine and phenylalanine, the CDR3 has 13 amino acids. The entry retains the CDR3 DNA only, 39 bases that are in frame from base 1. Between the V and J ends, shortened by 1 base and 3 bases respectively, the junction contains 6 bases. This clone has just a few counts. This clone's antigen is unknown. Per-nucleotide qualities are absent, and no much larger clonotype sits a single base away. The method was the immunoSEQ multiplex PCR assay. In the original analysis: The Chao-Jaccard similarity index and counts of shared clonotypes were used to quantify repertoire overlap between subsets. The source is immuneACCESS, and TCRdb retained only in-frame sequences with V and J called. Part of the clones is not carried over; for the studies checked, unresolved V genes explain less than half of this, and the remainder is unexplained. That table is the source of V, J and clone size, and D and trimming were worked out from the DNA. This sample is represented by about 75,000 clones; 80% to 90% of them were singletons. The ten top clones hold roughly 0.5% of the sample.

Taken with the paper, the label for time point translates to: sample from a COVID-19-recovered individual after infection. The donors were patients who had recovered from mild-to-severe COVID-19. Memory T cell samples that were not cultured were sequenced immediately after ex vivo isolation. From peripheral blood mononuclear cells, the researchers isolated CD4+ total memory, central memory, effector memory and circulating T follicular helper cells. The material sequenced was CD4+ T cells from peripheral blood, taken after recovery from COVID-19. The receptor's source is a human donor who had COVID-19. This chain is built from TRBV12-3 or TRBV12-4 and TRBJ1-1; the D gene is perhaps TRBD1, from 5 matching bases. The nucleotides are TGTGCCAGCAGTTTAGGACAGTACACTGAAGCTTTCTTT. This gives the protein CASSLGQYTEAFF.